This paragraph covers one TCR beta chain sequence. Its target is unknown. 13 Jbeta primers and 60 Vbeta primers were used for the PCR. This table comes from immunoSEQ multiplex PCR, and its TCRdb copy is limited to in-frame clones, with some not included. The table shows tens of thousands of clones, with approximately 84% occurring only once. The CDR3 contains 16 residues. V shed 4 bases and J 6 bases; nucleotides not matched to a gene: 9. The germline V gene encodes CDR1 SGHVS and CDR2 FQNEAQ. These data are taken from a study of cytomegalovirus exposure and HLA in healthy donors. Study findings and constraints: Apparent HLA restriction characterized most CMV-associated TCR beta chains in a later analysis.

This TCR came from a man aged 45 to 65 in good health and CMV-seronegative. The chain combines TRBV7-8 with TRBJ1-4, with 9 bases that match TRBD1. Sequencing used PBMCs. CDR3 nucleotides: TGTGCCAGCAGCTCCGAAACCGGGACAGGGTATGAAAAACTGTTTTTT. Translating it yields CASSSETGTGYEKLFF.